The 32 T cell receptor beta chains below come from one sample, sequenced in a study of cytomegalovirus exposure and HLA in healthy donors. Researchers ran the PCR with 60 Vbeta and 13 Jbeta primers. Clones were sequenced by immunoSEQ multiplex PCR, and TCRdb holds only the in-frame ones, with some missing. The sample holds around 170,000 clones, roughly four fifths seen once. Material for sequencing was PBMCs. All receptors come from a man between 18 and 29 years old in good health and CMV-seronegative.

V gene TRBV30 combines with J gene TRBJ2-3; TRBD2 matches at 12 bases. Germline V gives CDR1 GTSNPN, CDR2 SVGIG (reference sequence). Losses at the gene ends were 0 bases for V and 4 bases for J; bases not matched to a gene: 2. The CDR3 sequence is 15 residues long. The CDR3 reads CAWSVLAGGADTQYF. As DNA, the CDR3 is TGTGCCTGGAGTGTACTAGCGGGGGGCGCAGATACGCAGTATTTT.

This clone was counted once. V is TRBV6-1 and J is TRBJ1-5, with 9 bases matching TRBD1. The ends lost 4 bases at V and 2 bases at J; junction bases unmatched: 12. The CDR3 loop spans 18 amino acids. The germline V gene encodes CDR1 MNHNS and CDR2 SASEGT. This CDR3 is CASSVRQGEGIGNQPQHF. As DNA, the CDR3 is TGTGCCAGCAGTGTCCGACAGGGGGAGGGCATAGGCAATCAGCCCCAGCATTTT.

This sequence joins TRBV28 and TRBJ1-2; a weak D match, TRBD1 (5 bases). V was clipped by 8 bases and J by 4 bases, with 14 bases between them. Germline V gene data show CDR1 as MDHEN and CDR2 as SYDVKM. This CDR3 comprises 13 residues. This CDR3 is CASHQGLVYGYTF. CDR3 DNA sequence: TGTGCCAGCCACCAGGGCCTGGTCTATGGCTACACCTTC.

The CDR3 sequence is CASSDTGGQPQHF. The CDR3, as DNA: TGTGCCAGCAGTGACACCGGGGGGCAGCCCCAGCATTTT. The rearrangement joins TRBV28 to TRBJ1-5; TRBD1 might be the D (5 bases). There are 13 residues in the CDR3. V lost 5 bases and J lost 7, with 12 bases in between. The V gene's germline CDR1 is MDHEN and CDR2 SYDVKM.

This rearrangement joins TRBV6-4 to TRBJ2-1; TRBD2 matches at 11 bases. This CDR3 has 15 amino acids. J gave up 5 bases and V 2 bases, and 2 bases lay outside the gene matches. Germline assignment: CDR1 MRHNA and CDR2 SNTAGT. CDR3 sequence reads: CASSDETSGNNEQFF. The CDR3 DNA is TGTGCCAGCAGTGACGAGACTAGCGGGAACAATGAGCAGTTCTTC.

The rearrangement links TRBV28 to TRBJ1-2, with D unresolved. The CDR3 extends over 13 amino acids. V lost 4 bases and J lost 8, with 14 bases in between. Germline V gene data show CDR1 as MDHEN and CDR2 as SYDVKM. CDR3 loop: CASSSLGLRGYTF. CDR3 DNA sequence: TGTGCCAGCAGTTCCCTAGGACTGAGAGGCTACACCTTC.

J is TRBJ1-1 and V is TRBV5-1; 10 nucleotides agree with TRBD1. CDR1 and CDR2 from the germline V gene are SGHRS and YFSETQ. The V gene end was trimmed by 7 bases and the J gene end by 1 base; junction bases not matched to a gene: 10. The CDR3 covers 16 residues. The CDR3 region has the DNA TGCGCCAGCTCCCCAGGGGGACAGGGGCCGAACACTGAAGCTTTCTTT. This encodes CASSPGGQGPNTEAFF. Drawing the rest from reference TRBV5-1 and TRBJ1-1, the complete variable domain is KAGVTQTPRYLIKTRGQQVTLSCSPISGHRSVSWYQQTPGQGLQFLFEYFSETQRNKGNFPGRFSGRQFSNSRSEMNVSTLELGDSALYLCASSPGGQGPNTEAFFGQGTRLTVV.

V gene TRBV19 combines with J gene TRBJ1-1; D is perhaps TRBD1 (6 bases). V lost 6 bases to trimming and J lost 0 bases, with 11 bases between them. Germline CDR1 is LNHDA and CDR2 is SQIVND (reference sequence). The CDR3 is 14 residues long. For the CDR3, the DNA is TGTGCCAGTAGACCGGGACACCTGAACACTGAAGCTTTCTTT. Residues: CASRPGHLNTEAFF.

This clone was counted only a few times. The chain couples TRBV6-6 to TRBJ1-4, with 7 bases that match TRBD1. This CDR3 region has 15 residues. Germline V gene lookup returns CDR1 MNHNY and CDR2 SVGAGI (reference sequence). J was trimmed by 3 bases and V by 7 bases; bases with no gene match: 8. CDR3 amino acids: CASKWRTGPNEKLFF. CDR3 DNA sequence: TGTGCCAGCAAGTGGAGGACAGGTCCTAATGAAAAACTGTTTTTT.

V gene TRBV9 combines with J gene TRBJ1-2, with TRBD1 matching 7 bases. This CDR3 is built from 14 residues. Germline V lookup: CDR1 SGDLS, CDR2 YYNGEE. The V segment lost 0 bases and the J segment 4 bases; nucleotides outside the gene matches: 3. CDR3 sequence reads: CASSVVAGGYGYTF. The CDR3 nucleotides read TGTGCCAGCAGCGTAGTCGCAGGGGGCTATGGCTACACCTTC.

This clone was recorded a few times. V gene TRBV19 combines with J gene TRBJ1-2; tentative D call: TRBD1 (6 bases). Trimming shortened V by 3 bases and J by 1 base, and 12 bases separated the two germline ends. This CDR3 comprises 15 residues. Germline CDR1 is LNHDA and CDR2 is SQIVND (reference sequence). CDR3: CASSILQGHNYGYTF. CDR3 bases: TGTGCCAGTAGTATCTTACAGGGCCATAACTATGGCTACACCTTC. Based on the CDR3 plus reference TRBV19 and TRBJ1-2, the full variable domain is DGGITQSPKYLFRKEGQNVTLSCEQNLNHDAMYWYRQDPGQGLRLIYYSQIVNDFQKGDIAEGYSVSREKKESFPLTVTSAQKNPTAFYLCASSILQGHNYGYTFGSGTRLTVV.

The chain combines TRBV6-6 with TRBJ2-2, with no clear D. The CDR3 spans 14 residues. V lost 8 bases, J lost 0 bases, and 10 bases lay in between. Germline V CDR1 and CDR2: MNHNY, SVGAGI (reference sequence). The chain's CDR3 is CASHERPNTGELFF. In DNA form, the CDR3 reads TGTGCCAGCCACGAGCGACCGAACACCGGGGAGCTGTTTTTT.

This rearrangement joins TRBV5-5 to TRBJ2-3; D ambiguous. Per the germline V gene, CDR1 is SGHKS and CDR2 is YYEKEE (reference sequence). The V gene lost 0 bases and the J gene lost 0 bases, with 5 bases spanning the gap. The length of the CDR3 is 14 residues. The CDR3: CASSLDSSTDTQYF. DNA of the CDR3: TGTGCCAGCAGCTTGGACAGTAGCACAGATACGCAGTATTTT.

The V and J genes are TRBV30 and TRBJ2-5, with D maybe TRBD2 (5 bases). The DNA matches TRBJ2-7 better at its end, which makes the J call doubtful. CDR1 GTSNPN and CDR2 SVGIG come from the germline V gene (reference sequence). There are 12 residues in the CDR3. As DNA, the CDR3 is TGTGCCTGGACGGAGGCCCCCTACGAGCAGTACTTC. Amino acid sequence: CAWTEAPYEQYF.

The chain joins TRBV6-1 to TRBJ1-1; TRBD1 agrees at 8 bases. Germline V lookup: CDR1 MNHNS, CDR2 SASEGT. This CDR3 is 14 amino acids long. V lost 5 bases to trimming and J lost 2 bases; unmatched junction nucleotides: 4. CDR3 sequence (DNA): TGTGCCAGCAGTACACAGGGGGTTAACACTGAAGCTTTCTTT. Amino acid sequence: CASSTQGVNTEAFF.

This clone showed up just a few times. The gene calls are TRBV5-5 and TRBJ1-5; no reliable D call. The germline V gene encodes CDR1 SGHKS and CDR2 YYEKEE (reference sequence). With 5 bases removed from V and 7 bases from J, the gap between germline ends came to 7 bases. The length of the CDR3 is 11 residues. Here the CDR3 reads CASSPGQPQHF. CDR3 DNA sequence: TGTGCCAGCAGTCCAGGACAGCCCCAGCATTTT.

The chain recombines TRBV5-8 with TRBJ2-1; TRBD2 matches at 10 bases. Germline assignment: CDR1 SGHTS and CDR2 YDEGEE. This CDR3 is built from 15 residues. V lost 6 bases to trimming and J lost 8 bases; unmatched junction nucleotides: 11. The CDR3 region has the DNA TGTGCCAGCACCCCCAGCGGGGGGGGCCGCGATGAGCAGTTCTTC. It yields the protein CASTPSGGGRDEQFF.

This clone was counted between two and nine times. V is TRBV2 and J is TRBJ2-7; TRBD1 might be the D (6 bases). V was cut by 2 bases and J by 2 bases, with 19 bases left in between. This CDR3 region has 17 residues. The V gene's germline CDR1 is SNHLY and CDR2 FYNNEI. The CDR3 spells CASSERVGRTATYEQYF. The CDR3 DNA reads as TGTGCCAGCAGTGAAAGGGTGGGCAGGACAGCTACCTACGAGCAGTACTTC. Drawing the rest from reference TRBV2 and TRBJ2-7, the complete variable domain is EPEVTQTPSHQVTQMGQEVILRCVPISNHLYFYWYRQILGQKVEFLVSFYNNEISEKSEIFDDQFSVERPDGSNFTLKIRSTKLEDSAMYFCASSERVGRTATYEQYFGPGTRLTVT.

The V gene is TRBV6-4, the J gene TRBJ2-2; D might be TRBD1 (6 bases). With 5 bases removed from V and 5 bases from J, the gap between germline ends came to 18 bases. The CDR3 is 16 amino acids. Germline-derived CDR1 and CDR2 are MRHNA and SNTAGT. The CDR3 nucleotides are TGTGCCAGCAGTCCTACAGGGCTAAGTCGGACCGGGGAGCTGTTTTTT. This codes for CASSPTGLSRTGELFF.

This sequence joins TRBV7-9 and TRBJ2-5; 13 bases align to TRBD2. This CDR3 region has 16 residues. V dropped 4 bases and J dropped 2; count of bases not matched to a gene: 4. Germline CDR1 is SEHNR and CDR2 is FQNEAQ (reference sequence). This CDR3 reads CASSSWTSGGQETQYF. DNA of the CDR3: TGTGCCAGCAGCTCTTGGACTAGCGGGGGACAAGAGACCCAGTACTTC.

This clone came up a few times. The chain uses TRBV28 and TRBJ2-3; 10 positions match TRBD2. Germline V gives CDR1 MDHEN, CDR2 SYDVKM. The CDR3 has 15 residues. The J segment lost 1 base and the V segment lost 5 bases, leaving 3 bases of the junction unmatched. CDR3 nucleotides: TGTGCCAGCAGTCTCAGCGGGAGGGGCACAGATACGCAGTATTTT. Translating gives CASSLSGRGTDTQYF.

CDR3 nucleotides: TGTGCCTGGGGAGAGACAGACAATTCACCCCTCCACTTT. Its protein product is CAWGETDNSPLHF. This chain links TRBV30 with TRBJ1-6, with a weak D call TRBD1 (5 bases). The CDR3 contains 13 residues. Germline CDR1 and CDR2: GTSNPN and SVGIG (reference sequence). The V end was cut by 5 bases, the J end by 7 bases, with 12 bases between.

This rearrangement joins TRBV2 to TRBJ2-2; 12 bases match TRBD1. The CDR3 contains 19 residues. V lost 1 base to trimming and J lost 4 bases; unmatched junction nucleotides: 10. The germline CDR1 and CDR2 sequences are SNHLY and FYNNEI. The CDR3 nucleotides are TGTGCCAGCAGTGAAGTATTAGGGACAGGGGGCGACGGCACCGGGGAGCTGTTTTTT. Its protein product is CASSEVLGTGGDGTGELFF.

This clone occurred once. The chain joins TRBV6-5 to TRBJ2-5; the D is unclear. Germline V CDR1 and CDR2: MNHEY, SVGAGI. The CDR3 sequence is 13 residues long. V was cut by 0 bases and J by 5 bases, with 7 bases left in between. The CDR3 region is CASSYSSFETQYF. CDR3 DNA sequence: TGTGCCAGCAGTTACTCGAGTTTCGAGACCCAGTACTTC.

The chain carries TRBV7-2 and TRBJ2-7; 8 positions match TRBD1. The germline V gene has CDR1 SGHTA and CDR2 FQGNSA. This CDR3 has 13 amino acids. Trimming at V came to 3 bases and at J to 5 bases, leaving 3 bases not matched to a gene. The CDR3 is CASSLTGVDEQYF. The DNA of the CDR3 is TGTGCCAGCAGCTTGACAGGGGTCGACGAGCAGTACTTC.

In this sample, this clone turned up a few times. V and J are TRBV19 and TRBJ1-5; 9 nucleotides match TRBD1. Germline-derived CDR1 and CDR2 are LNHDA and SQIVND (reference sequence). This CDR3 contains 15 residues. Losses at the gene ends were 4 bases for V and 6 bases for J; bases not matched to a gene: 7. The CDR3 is CASSSDRGIRQPQHF. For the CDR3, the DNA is TGTGCCAGTAGTAGTGACAGGGGGATACGTCAGCCCCAGCATTTT.

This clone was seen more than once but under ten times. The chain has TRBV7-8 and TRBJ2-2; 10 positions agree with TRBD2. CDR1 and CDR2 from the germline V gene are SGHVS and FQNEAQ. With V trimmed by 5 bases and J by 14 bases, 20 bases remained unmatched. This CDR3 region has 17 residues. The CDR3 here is CASSPGRGRVAGGVLFF. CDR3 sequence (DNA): TGTGCCAGCAGCCCGGGGCGGGGGCGGGTAGCGGGAGGTGTCCTGTTTTTT.

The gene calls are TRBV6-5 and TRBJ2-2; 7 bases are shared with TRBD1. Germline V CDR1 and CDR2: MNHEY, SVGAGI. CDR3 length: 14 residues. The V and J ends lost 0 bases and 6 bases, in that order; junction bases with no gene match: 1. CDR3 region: CASSYSTGPGELFF. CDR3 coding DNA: TGTGCCAGCAGTTACTCGACAGGGCCCGGGGAGCTGTTTTTT.

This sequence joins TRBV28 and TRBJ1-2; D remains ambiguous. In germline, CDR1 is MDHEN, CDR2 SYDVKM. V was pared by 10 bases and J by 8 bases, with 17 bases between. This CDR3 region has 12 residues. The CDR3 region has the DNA TGTGCCACTAACAGTTCTCCGAGCGGCTACACCTTC. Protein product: CATNSSPSGYTF.

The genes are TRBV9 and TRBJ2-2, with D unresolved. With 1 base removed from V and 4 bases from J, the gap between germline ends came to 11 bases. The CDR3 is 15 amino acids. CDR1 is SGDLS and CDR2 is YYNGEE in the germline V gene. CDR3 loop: CASSVSTVVTGELFF. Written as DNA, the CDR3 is TGTGCCAGCAGCGTAAGCACAGTTGTCACCGGGGAGCTGTTTTTT.

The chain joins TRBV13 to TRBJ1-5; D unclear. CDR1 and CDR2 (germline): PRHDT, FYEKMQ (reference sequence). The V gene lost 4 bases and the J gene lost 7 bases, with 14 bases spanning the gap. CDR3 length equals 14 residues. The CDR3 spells CASSYGGQSQPQHF. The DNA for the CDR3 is TGTGCCAGCAGCTATGGAGGGCAGTCCCAGCCCCAGCATTTT.

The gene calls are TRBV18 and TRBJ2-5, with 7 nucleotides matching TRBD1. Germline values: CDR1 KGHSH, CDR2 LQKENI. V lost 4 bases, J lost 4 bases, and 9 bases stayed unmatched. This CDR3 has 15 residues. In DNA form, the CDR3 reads TGTGCCAGCTCACTTCAGACAGGGTGGGGAGAGACCCAGTACTTC. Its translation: CASSLQTGWGETQYF. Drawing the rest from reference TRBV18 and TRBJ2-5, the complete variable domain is NAGVMQNPRHLVRRRGQEARLRCSPMKGHSHVYWYRQLPEEGLKFMVYLQKENIIDESGMPKERFSAEFPKEGPSILRIQQVVRGDSAAYFCASSLQTGWGETQYFGPGTRLLVL.